These 9 T cell receptor beta chains share one sample of origin, sequenced in a study of OX40 agonist ivuxolimab in advanced cancers. Profiling relied on immunoSEQ multiplex PCR, and the TCRdb table lists in-frame clones only, not all of them. The table lists about 40,000 clones, 70% to 80% of them singletons, with 20% to 25% in the top ten. The sample consisted of CD4+ or CD8+ T cells sorted from blood, taken in a trial of the OX40 agonist ivuxolimab. The receptors derive from an adult with an advanced solid tumor such as melanoma, head and neck, liver or kidney cancer.

The CDR3 nucleotides read TGTGCCAGCAGCGGTACGGGACAACCATTCTACGAGCAGTACTTC. This codes for CASSGTGQPFYEQYF. V is TRBV5-6 and J is TRBJ2-7; tentative D call: TRBD1 (6 bases). Germline-derived CDR1 and CDR2 are SGHDT and YYEEEE. Trimming stripped 4 bases from V and 3 bases from J, with 17 bases between. The CDR3 spans 15 residues.

This clone was counted a few times. The V and J genes are TRBV11-2 and TRBJ2-7; TRBD1 might be the D (6 bases). Germline V gene lookup returns CDR1 SGHAT and CDR2 FQNNGV. This CDR3 spans 16 amino acids. With 0 bases removed from V and 2 bases from J, the gap between germline ends came to 14 bases. The CDR3 coding sequence is TGTGCCAGCAGCTTAGAGGGACAATCTACCACCTACGAGCAGTACTTC. This translates into CASSLEGQSTTYEQYF.

The rearrangement links TRBV19 to TRBJ2-1; 7 bases map to TRBD1. This CDR3 comprises 16 residues. The junction had 5 bases not matched to a gene; V was cut back by 3 bases and J by 0 bases. Germline V gives CDR1 LNHDA, CDR2 SQIVND (reference sequence). As DNA, the CDR3 is TGTGCCAGTAGTATCGGACAGGCCTTCTCCTACAATGAGCAGTTCTTC. Translated, it gives CASSIGQAFSYNEQFF. Looking up the rest from reference TRBV19 and TRBJ2-1 gives the full variable domain: DGGITQSPKYLFRKEGQNVTLSCEQNLNHDAMYWYRQDPGQGLRLIYYSQIVNDFQKGDIAEGYSVSREKKESFPLTVTSAQKNPTAFYLCASSIGQAFSYNEQFFGPGTRLTVL.

The chain employs TRBV4-1 and TRBJ2-7, with D perhaps TRBD2 (5 bases). Looked up from germline, CDR1 is MGHRA and CDR2 is YSYEKL. This CDR3 region has 13 residues. Trimming took 10 bases from V and 6 from J, leaving 19 bases between them. The CDR3 DNA reads as TGCGCCACCTCCCTGGATGCGGGTTCCGAGCAGTACTTC. The encoded protein is CATSLDAGSEQYF.

V and J are TRBV4-3 and TRBJ2-7; D ambiguous. Germline loops: CDR1 LGHNA, CDR2 YSLEER. The V gene lost 1 base and the J gene lost 5 bases, with 9 bases spanning the gap. The CDR3 extends over 13 amino acids. The CDR3 reads CASSQVDGHEQYF. The CDR3 coding sequence is TGCGCCAGCAGCCAAGTGGACGGTCACGAGCAGTACTTC.

The genes are TRBV5-4 and TRBJ2-2; 12 positions match TRBD2. V shed 1 base and J 6 bases; nucleotides not matched to a gene: 4. This CDR3 comprises 16 residues. Germline V CDR1 and CDR2: SGHNT, YYREEE (reference sequence). The CDR3 region has the DNA TGTGCCAGCAGCTTGTCTAGCGGGGGGGCCCCCGGGGAGCTGTTTTTT. It translates to CASSLSSGGAPGELFF. Using reference TRBV5-4 and TRBJ2-2 for the parts outside the CDR3, the full variable domain is ETGVTQSPTHLIKTRGQQVTLRCSSQSGHNTVSWYQQALGQGPQFIFQYYREEENGRGNFPPRFSGLQFPNYSSELNVNALELDDSALYLCASSLSSGGAPGELFFGEGSRLTVL.

This rearrangement joins TRBV29-1 to TRBJ1-5; D may be TRBD1 (6 bases). The CDR3 extends over 14 amino acids. Germline CDR1 and CDR2: SQVTM and ANQGSEA. The V and J ends lost 6 bases and 0 bases respectively, with 12 bases between them. CDR3 bases: TGCAGCGTCGCGGACAGTAATAGCAATCAGCCCCAGCATTTT. Protein sequence: CSVADSNSNQPQHF.

The chain couples TRBV19 to TRBJ2-5; 7 positions agree with TRBD1. The CDR3 spans 14 residues. V dropped 4 bases and J dropped 5; count of bases not matched to a gene: 7. Germline CDR1 reads LNHDA; CDR2 reads SQIVND (reference sequence). The CDR3 here is CASSTHRGGETQYF. The CDR3 DNA reads as TGTGCCAGTAGTACTCACAGGGGTGGGGAGACCCAGTACTTC. Together with reference TRBV19 and TRBJ2-5, the CDR3 gives the full variable domain: DGGITQSPKYLFRKEGQNVTLSCEQNLNHDAMYWYRQDPGQGLRLIYYSQIVNDFQKGDIAEGYSVSREKKESFPLTVTSAQKNPTAFYLCASSTHRGGETQYFGPGTRLLVL.

V and J are TRBV28 and TRBJ2-2; 8 bases fit TRBD2. Unmatched junction bases numbered 13, after V lost 6 bases and J lost 4 bases. The CDR3 is 17 residues long. CDR1 and CDR2 from the germline V gene are MDHEN and SYDVKM. The CDR3 here is CASRPELAAPRTGELFF. The DNA of the CDR3 is TGTGCCAGCAGACCCGAACTAGCGGCCCCTCGCACCGGGGAGCTGTTTTTT.